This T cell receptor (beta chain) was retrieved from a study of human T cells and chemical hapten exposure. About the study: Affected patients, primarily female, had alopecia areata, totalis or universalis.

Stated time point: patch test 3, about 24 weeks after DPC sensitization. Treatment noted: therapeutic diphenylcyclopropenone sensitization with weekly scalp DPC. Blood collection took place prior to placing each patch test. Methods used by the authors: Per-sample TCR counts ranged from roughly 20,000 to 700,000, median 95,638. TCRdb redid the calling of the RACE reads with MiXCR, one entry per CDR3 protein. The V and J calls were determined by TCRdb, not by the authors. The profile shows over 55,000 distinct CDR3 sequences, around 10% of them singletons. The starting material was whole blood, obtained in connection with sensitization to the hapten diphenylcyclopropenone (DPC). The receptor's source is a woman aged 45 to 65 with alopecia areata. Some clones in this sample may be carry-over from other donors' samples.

In DNA form, the CDR3 reads TGTGCCAGCTCCGGACGGACAGATACGCAGTATTTT. Protein sequence: CASSGRTDTQYF. This chain uses TRBV18 with TRBJ2-3, with unresolved D. The CDR3 spans 12 residues. Trimming removed 6 bases from V and 3 bases from J, with 7 bases in between. The germline V gene has CDR1 KGHSH and CDR2 LQKENI.